This T cell receptor (beta chain) stems from a study of T-cell reconstitution after alpha-beta-depleted transplantation in children listed by TCRdb under 2016. Turning to the overall study: Using TCR repertoire profiling, the study quantitatively followed how T-cell immune reconstitution unfolded in children after TCRalphabeta/CD19-depleted allogeneic hematopoietic cell transplantation.

This clonotype was detected ten times or more. Its antigen target is currently unknown. No base qualities exist here, and no much larger clone lies one base off it. The library was prepared using PCR. Data came from an Illumina HiSeq 2500. TCR libraries were prepared with molecular barcoding, using unique molecular identifiers to normalize TCRbeta repertoire quantification. TCRdb redid the processing of the public reads, applying fastp at Q25 and MiXCR, and retained in-frame beta chains. Identical CDR3 protein sequences are pooled into one entry, listed with their most common genes and DNA. For this sample the table gives some 240,000 distinct CDR3 sequences, of which 9.7% were detected only once. The ten largest clones represent about 4.9% of the sample. As encoded in the germline V gene (reference sequence), CDR1 is LGHDT while CDR2 is YNNKEL. From its cysteine to its phenylalanine, the CDR3 spans 14 amino acids. Only CDR3 DNA remains: 42 bases, in frame from the first base. V loses 0 bases of germline sequence and J loses 5 bases, and the interval between the two ends is 10 bases.

The clonotype originates from a human donor who donated a stem cell graft to a child with SCID. This specimen was PBMCs from the stem cell graft donor, taken from the stem cell graft. Recombination joined TRBV3-1 with TRBJ1-2, with no D gene named confidently. The CDR3 in this case is CASSQEGRAYGYTF. The DNA sequence is given as TGTGCCAGCAGCCAAGAAGGACGGGCGTATGGCTACACCTTC.